The TCR beta chain described here comes from a study of shared clonotypes between healthy human individuals. Study as a whole: Every donor yielded three CD4 naive, three CD4 memory, two CD8 naive and one CD8 memory plate.

Details on this clone: What it binds is not known.

TCRdb's table, derived via immunoSEQ multiplex PCR, lists solely in-frame clones and lacks some. The table lists approximately 2,000,000 clones, approximately 90% of them singletons. Donors, without exception, were Caucasian adults residing in Nashville, Tennessee. Germline V gives CDR1 MNHEY, CDR2 SVGAGI. Trimming shortened V by 7 bases and J by 3 bases, and 9 bases separated the two germline ends. The CDR3 totals 12 residues. Study-wide points: How much donors shared clonotypes was expected to be affected by sequencing depth.

The sequencing sample was made of naive CD4+ T cells from PBMCs. Regarding subset: CD45RA+ positively selected. The clonotype comes from a man aged 18 to 30 in good health. Some clones in this sample may be carry-over from other donors' samples. The gene calls are TRBV6-5 and TRBJ2-5; no firm D call. CDR3 region: CASIGSEETQYF. CDR3 nucleotide sequence: TGTGCCAGCATCGGCTCCGAAGAGACCCAGTACTTC.